A selection of T cell receptor beta chains follows, all from one sample in a study of CD8 T cells in ankylosing spondylitis. TCRdb processed the 5' RACE reads anew with MiXCR; each CDR3 protein has one entry. The sample contains some 100,000 distinct CDR3 sequences, roughly 8.5% of which appear only once. Input material: blood, either unsorted or a sorted T cell fraction (not recorded which). The receptors here all came from a male donor with ankylosing spondylitis. Both conserved end residues are part of each CDR3. The order of the fields is J gene, clone size, D gene, V gene, CDR3 DNA, CDR3 protein. The D gene is left open where the match is weak. Where a row states a size, it is once, few, many or the class of an expanded clone; other rows omit it.

TRBJ1-2 - - TRBV10-3 TGTGCCGTGGTTGGCTACACCTTC CAVVGYTF
TRBJ2-5 few - TRBV3-1 TGTGCCAGCAGCCCCCGACAGAGGGGGGAGACCCAGTACTTC CASSPRQRGETQYF
TRBJ1-2 few TRBD1 TRBV5-5 TGTGCCAGCAGCTGGACAGGGGCCCCCTATGGCTACACCTTC CASSWTGAPYGYTF
TRBJ2-1 - TRBD2 TRBV24-1 TGTGCCACCAGTGATTTAAGGCTAGCGGGAAAGGGTGAGCAGTTCTTC CATSDLRLAGKGEQFF
TRBJ2-7 many - TRBV14 TGTGCCAGCAGCTTAAGGGCCCAGACTTCCCTGGGAGAGCAGTACTTC CASSLRAQTSLGEQYF
TRBJ1-2 many - TRBV25-1 TGTGCCAGCAGTGCCTGGGGGGGCTATGGCTACACCTTC CASSAWGGYGYTF
TRBJ2-2 many - TRBV20-1 TGCAGTGCTAGAGAAGGGACTCAGACCGGGGAGCTGTTTTTT CSAREGTQTGELFF
TRBJ2-5 many - TRBV20-1 TGCAGTGCTAGAGTCACCGGGGTCATACTACAAGAACAAGAGACCCAGTACTTC CSARVTGVILQEQETQYF
TRBJ2-5 - - TRBV24-1 TGTGCCACCAGTGAGCTGGGAGAAGGAATCCAAGAGACCCAGTACTTC CATSELGEGIQETQYF
TRBJ2-7 few - TRBV6-2/TRBV6-3 TGTGCCAGCAGTTACTCGCGGACGTTTAAGTGGGCCGAGCAGTACTTC CASSYSRTFKWAEQYF
TRBJ2-5 many TRBD2 TRBV7-2 TGTGCCAGCAGCTTAGAGGGTCTAGCGGGGGAGACCCAGTACTTC CASSLEGLAGETQYF
TRBJ2-1 - - TRBV24-1 TGTGCCACGCGTTTTAGCCCTTACAATGAGCAGTTCTTC CATRFSPYNEQFF
TRBJ2-1 few - TRBV5-1 TGCGCCAGCAGCTTAGAAGGGGGATTCAATGAGCAGTTCTTC CASSLEGGFNEQFF
TRBJ2-3 few - TRBV7-6 TGTGCCAGCAGCCTAGTGGGAGGCTCCACAGATACGCAGTATTTT CASSLVGGSTDTQYF
TRBJ2-5 few TRBD2 TRBV7-2 TGTGCCAGCAGCTTAGCCCATGCCGGACTAGCGGGCGAGACCCAGTACTTC CASSLAHAGLAGETQYF
TRBJ2-5 - - TRBV12-3/TRBV12-4 TGTGCCAGCAGTCCCCAACAGGGCTATTCAGAGACCCAGTACTTC CASSPQQGYSETQYF